The clone carrying this T cell receptor beta chain was counted once. What it binds is not known. The data are from a study of CD4+ T cells in melanoma. General observations from the study: CD8+ T cell, macrophage and B cell function reportedly correlated with neoantigen-specific CD4+ T cells. Reportedly, melanoma neoantigen-specific CD4+ T cells showed varied differentiation states.

Assay used: immunoSEQ multiplex PCR; TCRdb lists only in-frame clones, some missing. There are about 50,000 clones in the sample; approximately 89% occur only once, and 12% lies in the top ten. Trimming removed 1 base from V and 3 bases from J, with 4 bases in between. The CDR3 extends over 13 amino acids. Germline values: CDR1 MNHNS, CDR2 SASEGT. J is TRBJ2-1 and V is TRBV6-1; D uncertain. The sample consisted of peripheral blood. The TCR comes from a human donor with melanoma. The CDR3 spells CASSEVVYNEQFF. CDR3 DNA: TGTGCCAGCAGTGAAGTGGTCTACAATGAGCAGTTCTTC.